This T cell receptor beta chain is from a study of blood T cell repertoires in COVID-19. Overall study: Nucleic acid was either cDNA or gDNA, and it came from T cells, B-cell-depleted T cells, or PBMCs.

Residents of around 24 US areas, aged roughly 18 to 89 years, made up the participants. Researchers sorted participants into cohorts using their self-reported clinical history. In the original processing: By means of reference gene primer amplification, nucleated cell counts were estimated. Sequenced by immunoSEQ multiplex PCR; TCRdb stores in-frame clones only, minus some. The D gene and trimming were derived from the DNA, and the V and J assignments and clone size from that table. The sample has approximately 220,000 clones; about nine tenths are singletons. The TCR comes from a woman aged 40 to 50 with acute COVID-19. The sample comprised PBMCs or T cells enriched from blood (not recorded which).

The chain's CDR3 is CASGAGQGDSPLHF. The CDR3 DNA reads as TGTGCTAGTGGTGCTGGACAGGGGGATTCACCCCTCCACTTT. This sequence joins TRBV12-5 and TRBJ1-6; 10 nucleotides align to TRBD1. V dropped 5 bases and J dropped 8; count of bases not matched to a gene: 3. Germline V gene data show CDR1 as LGHNT and CDR2 as FRNRAP. This CDR3 contains 14 residues.